Below, one T cell receptor (beta chain) is given with its context. There is no known antigen for this receptor. No per-base quality is available; no much larger clone lies one base away. Trimming takes 2 bases from V and 4 bases from J, and the germline ends sit 11 bases apart. CDR3 length: 14 amino acids, cysteine to phenylalanine. The only DNA kept is the CDR3, 42 bases in frame from the first base. CDR1 and CDR2, looked up from the germline V gene (reference sequence), are LNHDA and SQIVND. The record originates from a study of cytomegalovirus exposure and HLA in healthy donors (TCRdb year 2017). Concerning the study at large: In an earlier analysis of some 610 of the donors, less than 350 Gb of sequence data and some 120 million unique TCR beta sequences from about 179 million T cells were reported. An early release covering roughly 640 HLA-typed donors comprised 250 to 350 gigabases of sequencing data and approximately 80 million unique TCR sequences. The genetic ancestry cluster associated with self-reported Caucasian donors included roughly 84% of the approximately 430 genotyped donors. The study was designed to test whether signatures of past pathogen exposure could be identified by cataloging public T cell receptors. The T cell repertoires of about 700 subjects were profiled by immunosequencing and related to cytomegalovirus serostatus. A separate validation cohort of about 110 different subjects was used in addition to the roughly 640-subject first cohort. High-throughput TCR immunosequencing, statistical association of individual TCRs with disease status, and machine learning were combined to predict cytomegalovirus infection status. A later analysis re-analyzed previously published TCR beta repertoires from 666 donors and added high-resolution HLA genotyping to study TCR occurrence patterns. Rather than using new phenotypic data, the later analysis identified candidate immune exposures from TCR beta sequences and from how often those sequences occurred across donors. An earlier analysis of about 600 of the donors used high-throughput TCR beta sequencing to judge whether each TCR beta V gene segment behaved as functional or pseudogenic. Donor age, sex, ethnicity and CMV serostatus were compiled together with the repertoire data. A later genetic analysis took genome-wide SNP genotypes for 398 of the 666 donors and used that subset as a discovery cohort. All discovery cohort repertoires had been generated using a single sequencing platform. Both class I and class II loci were covered by HLA typing, at four-digit resolution. Typing coverage differed by locus: A, B, C, DRB1 and DQB1 were typed in about 629-630 donors, DQA1 in around 500, DPA1 in 600 to 610, and DPB1 in around 490. Roughly 5 DR-DQ haplotypes were handled as single units for association and clustering, since linkage in the cohort was strong. Across 398 genotyped donors of the cohort, an average of approximately 240,000 unique TCR beta nucleotide sequences per donor were sequenced, and roughly a sixth of those sequences were non-productive. Broad study findings and their caveats: Specific HLA alleles were associated with more than 15,000 TCR beta sequences at a false discovery rate of 0.05 in a later analysis. Compared with the roughly 710-donor mean, donors in an Asian-associated ancestry cluster had fewer N-insertions in productive TCRs, according to a later genetic analysis. Compared with equally common non-associated chains, HLA-associated TCR beta chains in a later analysis were more clonally expanded and had lower generation probabilities. According to a later analysis, parvovirus B19, influenza, CMV and Epstein-Barr virus appeared linked to several top co-occurrence clusters. Because counts were too low, some 17 rarely observed V segments, including chromosome 9 orphons, were left out of the earlier analysis of 500 to 750 of the donors. A further reported finding was that TCR beta sequences accurately predicted the HLA-A and HLA-B alleles for most subjects in the first cohort. While some public TCRs were present in many individuals, most TCR sequences turned up only very rarely across donors. In a later analysis, the rate of TCR association differed among HLA loci, with DRB1 alleles having the most associated TCRs and HLA-C alleles having the fewest. Because HLA typing was unavailable for some donors at each locus, only the typed subset was used in association tests. The classifier was reported to diagnose cytomegalovirus status with high specificity and sensitivity in both the original and validation cohorts. Correlated functional status among segregating V segments might reflect linkage disequilibrium, but an unknown experimental factor could not be ruled out. According to a later analysis, most CMV-associated TCR beta chains appeared to be HLA-restricted, and the HLA associations seemed to be driven largely by CMV exposure. Immune exposure information for the cohort was limited to CMV serostatus. Roughly uniform sequencing depth across donors was assumed in presence/absence analyses, although this assumption may not hold. Assigning TCR associations to individual alleles was difficult when HLA alleles, especially DR and DQ, strongly co-occurred. The study listed 170 or so TCR beta chains as associated with cytomegalovirus. A few of the identified cytomegalovirus-associated TCR beta chains were confirmed in vitro to be specific for cytomegalovirus antigens. It was suggested by the authors that the approach could potentially be generalized to other disease states and immunological phenotypes. An association between a missense DCLRE1C variant and V-gene and J-gene trimming of TCR beta chains was found in a later genetic analysis and replicated in an independent cohort. The cohort was sequenced for TCR beta chains only, and without alpha or paired-chain data the features that could be detected were limited. Because the 87-base-pair reads could not distinguish some IMGT-functional V segments, including TRBV6-2 and TRBV6-3, those segments were excluded. A cluster of highly shared sequence variants was judged likely to be a technical artifact of the sequencing pipeline. An earlier analysis of approximately 500 of the donors showed that most TCR beta V segments appeared in productive rearrangements either about 87% or about 30% of the time, which broadly matched IMGT annotations.

The cohort consisted of some 730 healthy bone marrow donors. At the time of sampling, every cohort member was nominally healthy, though immune exposures that went unrecorded were likely present. The donor was CMV seropositive and belonged to the group of around 300 seropositive cohort members. Every donor gave a peripheral blood sample, and the peripheral blood mononuclear cells from that sample were used for TCR beta sequencing. Genomic DNA extraction from the blood cell samples was performed with the Qiagen DNeasy Blood Extraction Kit. Library prep was done by the immunoSEQ multiplex PCR assay. The multiplex PCR relied on a mix of 60 forward primers for TCR Vbeta segments and 13 reverse primers for TCR Jbeta segments. Amplification of the CDR3 region of rearranged TCR beta genes was performed with a multiplex PCR assay on genomic DNA. The Illumina HiSeq System was used to sequence the amplified TCR beta libraries as 87-base-pair reads. The original methods were these. Across the roughly 640 repertoires, a later analysis counted tens of millions of unique TCR beta chains, roughly 11 million of which were shared by at least two donors. A nearest-neighbor algorithm error-corrected the raw reads and collapsed the reads into unique sequences, merging closely related sequences to remove PCR and sequencing errors. V, D and J gene segments were assigned by aligning CDR3 sequences to IMGT reference sequences. For a sequence to be retained, at least a six-nucleotide match to both a V gene segment and a J gene segment was required. A rearrangement counted as productive if the CDR3 had no stop codons and remained in frame with V and J, and every other rearrangement counted as non-productive. Following IMGT convention, CDR3 was defined as the stretch from the second conserved V-encoded cysteine up to the conserved J-encoded phenylalanine. The earlier analysis of 500 to 750 of the donors excluded any sequence lacking an unambiguous match to a single V gene segment. An earlier analysis of a few hundred of the donors classified V segments as functional when productive rearrangements were above 56.7% and as segregating when the standard deviation between donors was above 5%. To diagnose cytomegalovirus status from the catalog of TCR beta chain sequences, a statistical classification framework was built. V and J gene assignment, in a later analysis, came from comparing TCR nucleotide sequences with IMGT/GENE-DB human TR gene sequences. In a later analysis, CDR3 sequences and most-parsimonious VDJ recombination scenarios were assigned using the TCRdist pipeline. In a later analysis, each TCR beta chain was defined by its CDR3 amino acid sequence together with its V-gene family, and reads lacking a unique V-gene family were excluded. To address suspected cross-contamination and a sequencing artifact, a later analysis removed 550 to 750 highly shared, low-generation-probability nucleotide sequences. A later analysis calculated a clonal expansion index for each public chain from normalized within-repertoire ranks of inferred template counts. A later analysis computed generation probabilities with a VDJ recombination model fitted to out-of-frame rearrangements, and checked the results against IGoR. In a later analysis, hypergeometric tests were used to score TCR-TCR, TCR-HLA and TCR-CMV co-occurrence, with a repertoire-size bias correction applied to TCR pairs. A later analysis estimated false discovery rates by permuting HLA or CMV assignments 20 times. In a later analysis, co-occurring TCRs were grouped using DBSCAN, and TCRdist sequence similarity was added for clustering within HLA-allele-positive subsets. Co-occurrence clustering excluded repertoires with fewer than 30,000 or more than 120,000 public chains, plus five with anomalous nucleotide sharing. Drawn from immuneACCESS, this table holds only the in-frame rearrangements with V and J called that TCRdb kept. Clones are partly lost; checked studies trace under half to an unresolved V gene and leave the rest unexplained. Clonal size and the V and J genes are those of that table, whereas D and trimming came from the DNA. In all, the sample holds around 180,000 clones, and about four fifths of those were seen once. About 7% of the sample lies in the top ten.

Specimen: PBMCs. The TCR originated in a man under 40 in good health and CMV-seropositive. The chain is made from TRBV19 and TRBJ1-2; TRBD1 is possibly the D segment (6 matching bases). CDR3 reads: CASSISRGGYGYTF. In nucleotides, the sequence is TGTGCCAGTAGTATAAGCAGGGGCGGCTATGGCTACACCTTC.